The clone carrying this TCR beta chain appeared a few times. This specimen belongs to a study of blood T cell repertoires in COVID-19. Turning to the study itself: T cells, B-cell-depleted T cells, or PBMCs provided the cDNA or gDNA that served as material.

Only in-frame clones appear in the TCRdb table, and some are missing; sequencing was by immunoSEQ multiplex PCR. The sample lists about 160,000 clones; 75% to 85% were seen once. Seattle patient enrollment occurred during active infection, with longitudinal follow-up thereafter. The CDR3 extends over 13 amino acids. Germline V CDR1 and CDR2: SGHNT, YENEEA. The V and J ends lost 3 bases and 8 bases, in that order; junction bases with no gene match: 1. The J gene is TRBJ2-1, the V gene TRBV11-3; 10 bases are a match to TRBD1. The receptor's source is an older woman with COVID-19, enrolled during active disease. The specimen sequenced was peripheral blood. This CDR3 is CASSFGQGDEQFF. CDR3 nucleotide sequence: TGTGCCAGCAGCTTCGGACAGGGGGATGAGCAGTTCTTC.